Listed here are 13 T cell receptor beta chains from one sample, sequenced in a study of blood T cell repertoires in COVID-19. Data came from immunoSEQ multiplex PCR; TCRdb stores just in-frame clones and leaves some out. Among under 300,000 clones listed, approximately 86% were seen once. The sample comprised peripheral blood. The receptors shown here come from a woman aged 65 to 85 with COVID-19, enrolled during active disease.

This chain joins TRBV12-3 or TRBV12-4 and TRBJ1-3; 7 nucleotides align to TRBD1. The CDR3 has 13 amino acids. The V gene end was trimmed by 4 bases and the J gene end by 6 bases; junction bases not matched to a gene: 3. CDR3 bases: TGTGCCAGCAGTTCGGACAGGTTAAACACCATATATTTT. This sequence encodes CASSSDRLNTIYF.

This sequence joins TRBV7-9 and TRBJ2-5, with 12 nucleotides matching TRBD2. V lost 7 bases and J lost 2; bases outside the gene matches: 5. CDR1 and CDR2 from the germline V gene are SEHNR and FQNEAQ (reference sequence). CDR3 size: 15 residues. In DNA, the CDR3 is TGTGCCAGCACCCGACTAGCGGGGGAACAAGAGACCCAGTACTTC. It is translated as CASTRLAGEQETQYF.

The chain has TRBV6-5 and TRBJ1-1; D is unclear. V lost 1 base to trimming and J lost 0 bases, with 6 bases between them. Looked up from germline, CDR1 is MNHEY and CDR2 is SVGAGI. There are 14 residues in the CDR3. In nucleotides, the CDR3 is TGTGCCAGCAGTTACTACAGTATGAACACTGAAGCTTTCTTT. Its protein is CASSYYSMNTEAFF.

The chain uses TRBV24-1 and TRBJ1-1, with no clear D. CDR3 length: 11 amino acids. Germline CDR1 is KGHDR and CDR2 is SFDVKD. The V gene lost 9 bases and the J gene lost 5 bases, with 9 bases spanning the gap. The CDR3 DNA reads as TGTGCCACCCGATACGGGACTGAAGCTTTCTTT. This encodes CATRYGTEAFF.

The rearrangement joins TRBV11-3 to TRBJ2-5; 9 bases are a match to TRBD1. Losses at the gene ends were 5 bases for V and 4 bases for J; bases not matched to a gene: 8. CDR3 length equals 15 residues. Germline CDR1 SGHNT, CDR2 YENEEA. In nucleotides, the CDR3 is TGTGCCAGCAGCCACGGACAGGGGCGAAGAGAGACCCAGTACTTC. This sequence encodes CASSHGQGRRETQYF.

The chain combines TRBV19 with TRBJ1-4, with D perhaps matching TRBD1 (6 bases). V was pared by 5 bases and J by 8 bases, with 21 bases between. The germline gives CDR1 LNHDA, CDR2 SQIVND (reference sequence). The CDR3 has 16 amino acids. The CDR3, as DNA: TGTGCCAGTAGTCCAGGGGCAGGGGCAATTAGGGAAAAACTGTTTTTT. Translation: CASSPGAGAIREKLFF.

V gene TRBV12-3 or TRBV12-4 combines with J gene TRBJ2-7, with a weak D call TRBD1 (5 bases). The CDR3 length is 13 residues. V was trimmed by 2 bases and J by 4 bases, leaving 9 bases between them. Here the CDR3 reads CASSLQGVYEQYF. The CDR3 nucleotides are TGTGCCAGCAGTTTACAGGGTGTGTACGAGCAGTACTTC.

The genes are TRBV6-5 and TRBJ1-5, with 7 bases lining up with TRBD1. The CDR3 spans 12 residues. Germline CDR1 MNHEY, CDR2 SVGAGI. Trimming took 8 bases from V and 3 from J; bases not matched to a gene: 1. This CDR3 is CASGTANQPQHF. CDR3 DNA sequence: TGTGCCAGCGGGACAGCCAATCAGCCCCAGCATTTT.

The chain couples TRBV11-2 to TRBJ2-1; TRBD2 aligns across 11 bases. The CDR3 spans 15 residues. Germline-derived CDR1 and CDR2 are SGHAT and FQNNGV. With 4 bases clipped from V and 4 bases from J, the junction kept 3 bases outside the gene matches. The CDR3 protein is CASSSLAGGYNEQFF. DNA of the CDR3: TGTGCCAGCAGCTCCTTAGCGGGGGGGTACAATGAGCAGTTCTTC.

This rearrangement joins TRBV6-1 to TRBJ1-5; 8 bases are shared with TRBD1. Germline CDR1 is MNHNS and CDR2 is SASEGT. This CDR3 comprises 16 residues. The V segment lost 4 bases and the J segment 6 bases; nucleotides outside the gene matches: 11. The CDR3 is CASSALGTGWIQPQHF. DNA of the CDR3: TGTGCCAGCAGTGCGCTTGGGACAGGATGGATTCAGCCCCAGCATTTT.

The DNA of the CDR3 is TGTGCCAGTAGTTCCCGACAGGACAATGAGCAGTTCTTC. It yields the protein CASSSRQDNEQFF. V is TRBV19 and J is TRBJ2-1; tentative D call: TRBD1 (6 bases). The CDR3 is made up of 13 amino acids. CDR1 and CDR2 from the germline V gene are LNHDA and SQIVND (reference sequence). Trimming cost V 5 bases and J 5 bases, with 10 bases left between them.

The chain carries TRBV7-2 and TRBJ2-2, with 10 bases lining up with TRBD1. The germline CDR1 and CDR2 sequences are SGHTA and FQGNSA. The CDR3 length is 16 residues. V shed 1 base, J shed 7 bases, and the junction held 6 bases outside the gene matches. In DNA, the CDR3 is TGTGCCAGCAGCTTAGAGGCCGGGACAGGGGTCGGGGAGCTGTTTTTT. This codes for CASSLEAGTGVGELFF.

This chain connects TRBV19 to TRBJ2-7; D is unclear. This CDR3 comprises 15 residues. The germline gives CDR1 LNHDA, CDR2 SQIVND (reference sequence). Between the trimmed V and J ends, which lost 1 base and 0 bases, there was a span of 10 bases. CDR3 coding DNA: TGTGCCAGTAGTATAGTAGCTGACTCCTCCTACGAGCAGTACTTC. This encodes CASSIVADSSYEQYF. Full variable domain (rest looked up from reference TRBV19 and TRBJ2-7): DGGITQSPKYLFRKEGQNVTLSCEQNLNHDAMYWYRQDPGQGLRLIYYSQIVNDFQKGDIAEGYSVSREKKESFPLTVTSAQKNPTAFYLCASSIVADSSYEQYFGPGTRLTVT.